These 18 T cell receptor beta chains were all obtained from the same sample, sequenced in a study of control samples from healthy donors and cancer patients. Sequencing was performed with immunoSEQ multiplex PCR; in TCRdb, only in-frame clones are kept and a portion is missing. In the table there are under 80,000 clones, more than 85% of which are singletons. Sample: PBMCs. The receptors come from a woman aged 35 to 49 with lung cancer.

V and J are TRBV13 and TRBJ2-7; 12 bases map to TRBD1. The CDR3 is 16 amino acids. V dropped 3 bases and J dropped 4; count of bases not matched to a gene: 7. Germline CDR1 is PRHDT and CDR2 is FYEKMQ (reference sequence). The CDR3 protein is CASSFPRDRGPYEQYF. In nucleotides, the CDR3 is TGTGCCAGCAGCTTCCCAAGGGACAGGGGGCCTTACGAGCAGTACTTC.

This chain joins TRBV6-5 and TRBJ1-1; TRBD1 might be the D (6 bases). V lost 0 bases to trimming and J lost 4 bases, with 12 bases between them. CDR1 and CDR2 from the germline V gene are MNHEY and SVGAGI. The CDR3 covers 15 residues. This CDR3 reads CASSYSIGGTTEAFF. The DNA of the CDR3 is TGTGCCAGCAGTTACTCTATAGGGGGGACCACTGAAGCTTTCTTT.

This clone appeared a single time. The chain links TRBV24-1 to TRBJ2-1; maybe TRBD1 (6 bases). CDR1 is KGHDR, CDR2 SFDVKD, per germline. With 1 base removed from V and 0 bases from J, the gap between germline ends came to 12 bases. This CDR3 spans 17 amino acids. The CDR3 sequence: CATSDFVGASSYNEQFF. The CDR3 DNA reads TGTGCCACCAGTGATTTTGTGGGGGCCAGCTCCTACAATGAGCAGTTCTTC.

This chain joins TRBV28 and TRBJ1-4; the match to TRBD1 covers 8 bases. Germline V gene sequence: CDR1 MDHEN, CDR2 SYDVKM. J gave up 7 bases and V 8 bases, and 3 bases lay outside the gene matches. This CDR3 spans 12 amino acids. The CDR3 spells CASRTGTEKLFF. CDR3 nucleotide sequence: TGTGCCAGCCGGACAGGGACTGAAAAACTGTTTTTT.

The chain couples TRBV29-1 to TRBJ1-1, with TRBD1 as a possible D gene (6 bases). The CDR3 extends over 14 amino acids. V was shortened by 7 bases and J by 0 bases, with 15 bases between the two germline ends. Germline CDR1 reads SQVTM; CDR2 reads ANQGSEA. The CDR3 DNA reads as TGCAGCGCGCTAAGGAACAGGGTGAACACTGAAGCTTTCTTT. Amino acid sequence: CSALRNRVNTEAFF. Combining the CDR3 with reference TRBV29-1 and TRBJ1-1 gives the whole variable domain SAVISQKPSRDICQRGTSLTIQCQVDSQVTMMFWYRQQPGQSLTLIATANQGSEATYESGFVIDKFPISRPNLTFSTLTVSNMSPEDSSIYLCSALRNRVNTEAFFGQGTRLTVV.

J is TRBJ2-7 and V is TRBV7-2; tentatively, D is TRBD2 (5 bases). CDR1 SGHTA and CDR2 FQGNSA come from the germline V gene. The CDR3 spans 14 residues. V was clipped by 1 base and J by 3 bases, with 10 bases between them. The CDR3 loop reads CASSLGFGDYEQYF. DNA for the CDR3: TGTGCCAGCAGCTTAGGGTTCGGGGACTACGAGCAGTACTTC.

This clone was detected only once. This rearrangement joins TRBV19 to TRBJ2-3; 14 nucleotides align to TRBD2. Germline CDR1 is LNHDA and CDR2 is SQIVND (reference sequence). Losses at the gene ends were 3 bases for V and 1 base for J; bases not matched to a gene: 6. There are 18 residues in the CDR3. The CDR3 is CASSIDLTSGGGTDTQYF. In nucleotides, the CDR3 is TGTGCCAGTAGTATCGACCTGACTAGCGGGGGGGGCACAGATACGCAGTATTTT.

The chain has TRBV15 and TRBJ1-2, with a weak D call TRBD1 (6 bases). The CDR3 has 12 amino acids. Germline CDR1 is LNHNV and CDR2 is YYDKDF (reference sequence). Trimming removed 8 bases from V and 7 bases from J, with 14 bases in between. The CDR3 here is CATGGPWGGYTF. The CDR3 DNA is TGTGCCACCGGGGGCCCCTGGGGTGGCTACACCTTC.

The chain employs TRBV6-1 and TRBJ1-5; D is unclear. Per the germline V gene, CDR1 is MNHNS and CDR2 is SASEGT. Trimming left V 1 base short and J 6 bases short, with 10 bases between. The CDR3 is made up of 14 amino acids. CDR3 coding DNA: TGTGCCAGCAGTGAAGGGGGTATAAGTCAGCCCCAGCATTTT. Encoded protein: CASSEGGISQPQHF.

The rearrangement joins TRBV5-1 to TRBJ1-6, with 7 bases lining up with TRBD1. The J segment lost 0 bases and the V segment lost 5 bases, leaving 5 bases of the junction unmatched. The CDR3 spans 16 residues. CDR1 is SGHRS and CDR2 is YFSETQ in the germline V gene. The DNA for the CDR3 is TGCGCCAGCAGGCCGGAGGGGGCCTCCTATAATTCACCCCTCCACTTT. Protein: CASRPEGASYNSPLHF.

V is TRBV9 and J is TRBJ1-6, with D possibly TRBD1 on 6 matching bases. The CDR3 contains 18 residues. Germline loops: CDR1 SGDLS, CDR2 YYNGEE. The ends were cut back, 3 bases at V and 0 bases at J, with 16 bases in the middle. The CDR3, as DNA: TGTGCCAGCAGCGCTACAGGGAACACCAACTCCTATAATTCACCCCTCCACTTT. It translates to CASSATGNTNSYNSPLHF.

In this sample, this clone turned up once. The chain joins TRBV21-1 to TRBJ1-6. TRBV21-1 is annotated as a pseudogene. The CDR3 loop spans 13 amino acids. The CDR3 reads CATQPFRDSPLHF. CDR3 coding DNA: TGTGCCACCCAGCCCTTTCGGGATTCACCCCTCCACTTT.

V and J are TRBV5-1 and TRBJ2-7, with D tentatively TRBD2 (5 bases). V was pared by 3 bases and J by 0 bases, with 13 bases between. Germline V lookup: CDR1 SGHRS, CDR2 YFSETQ. The CDR3 sequence is 15 residues long. CDR3 DNA sequence: TGCGCCAGCAGCTCGCGGACGGGGAGCTCCTACGAGCAGTACTTC. Translated, it gives CASSSRTGSSYEQYF.

The chain links TRBV5-1 to TRBJ2-7; D may be TRBD1 or TRBD2 (5 bases each). The length of the CDR3 is 14 residues. Germline loops: CDR1 SGHRS, CDR2 YFSETQ. The germline V and J ends were trimmed by 2 bases and 2 bases, with 11 bases remaining between them. CDR3 loop: CASSFGTNAYEQYF. The DNA for the CDR3 is TGCGCCAGCAGCTTCGGGACCAATGCCTACGAGCAGTACTTC.

J is TRBJ1-5 and V is TRBV29-1, with TRBD1 identical over 7 bases. Germline V CDR1 and CDR2: SQVTM, ANQGSEA. This CDR3 has 12 residues. V gave up 7 bases and J gave up 5 bases; unmatched junction bases: 5. CDR3 sequence: CSARQGDQPQHF. CDR3 nucleotides: TGCAGCGCCCGACAGGGCGATCAGCCCCAGCATTTT.

This clone was recorded only once. The CDR3 spells CASHEGYTQYF. For the CDR3, the DNA is TGTGCCAGCCACGAGGGGTATACGCAGTATTTT. This rearrangement joins TRBV12-3 or TRBV12-4 to TRBJ2-3; D tentatively fits TRBD1 or TRBD2 (5 bases each). The V and J ends lost 8 bases and 7 bases respectively, with 10 bases between them. The CDR3 is 11 residues long.

This chain connects TRBV25-1 to TRBJ1-5, with D perhaps TRBD1 (5 bases). The CDR3 is made up of 16 amino acids. The ends were cut back, 4 bases at V and 0 bases at J, with 13 bases in the middle. The V gene's germline CDR1 is MGHDK and CDR2 SYGVNS. CDR3 bases: TGTGCCAGCAGTGTGGGGGGGACCGATAGCAATCAGCCCCAGCATTTT. It codes for CASSVGGTDSNQPQHF.

The rearrangement uses TRBV28 and TRBJ1-1, with unresolved D. Germline V lookup: CDR1 MDHEN, CDR2 SYDVKM. CDR3 length: 17 residues. V was clipped by 2 bases and J by 2 bases, with 18 bases between them. CDR3 bases: TGTGCCAGCAGTTTAATACTTTACAATCAAGCCAACACTGAAGCTTTCTTT. It specifies CASSLILYNQANTEAFF. The whole variable domain, remainder taken from reference TRBV28 and TRBJ1-1, is DVKVTQSSRYLVKRTGEKVFLECVQDMDHENMFWYRQDPGLGLRLIYFSYDVKMKEKGDIPEGYSVSREKKERFSLILESASTNQTSMYLCASSLILYNQANTEAFFGQGTRLTVV.